The clone carrying this T cell receptor (beta chain) has a single count. What it recognizes is unknown. Germline CDR1 is SGHDT and CDR2 is YYEEEE. CDR3 size: 17 residues. V shed 0 bases and J shed 1 base, with 16 bases lying between them. The data were obtained in a study of cytomegalovirus exposure and HLA in healthy donors. Findings of the study overall: Based on reports, TCR beta sequences accurately predicted HLA-A and HLA-B alleles for most subjects.

Vbeta (60) and Jbeta (13) primers were used in the PCR. The table came from immunoSEQ multiplex PCR; TCRdb's copy has only in-frame clones and leaves some out. The profile covers some 160,000 clones, with approximately 80% appearing a single time and approximately 8% taken by the ten largest. The sequenced sample was PBMCs. The origin of this receptor is a male donor in good health and CMV-seropositive. The chain recombines TRBV5-6 with TRBJ1-1; D is uncertain. CDR3 nucleotide sequence: TGTGCCAGCAGCTTGGGCGAGTTACGACTTTCGAACACTGAAGCTTTCTTT. Translated, it gives CASSLGELRLSNTEAFF.